This T cell receptor beta chain was sequenced during a study of lymphopenia after photon versus proton radiotherapy (dated by TCRdb to the late 2010s). About the study as a whole: The study compared the immunological effects of photon versus proton radiation therapy in patients with gastrointestinal tumors who developed high-grade lymphopenia. The cohort included around 22 patients with gastrointestinal tumors who developed lymphopenia after receiving either photon or proton therapy. The study was designed to characterize how the impact on the immune system differs between the two radiation modalities.

With respect to this clone: The clone's antigen remains unknown. There are no base qualities to consult, and no much larger clone falls within one base.

Broader findings and caveats from the paper: After the lymphocyte count nadir, repertoires from photon-treated patients showed oligoclonal expansion, particularly of CD8+ Temra cells, and this expansion drove the decline in diversity. The survival association was assessed only in patients who died, and the authors presented better survival with proton therapy as a possibility rather than a demonstrated result. Relative stability during treatment was observed in proton-treated patients, whereas loss of naive T cells and TCR diversity and gain of effector/memory populations were observed in photon-treated patients. Among patients across the cohort who died, overall survival time showed an inverse correlation with a larger post-nadir drop in TCR diversity.

The CDR3 numbers 17 residues from cysteine through phenylalanine. Just CDR3 DNA is preserved here, 51 bases in frame from base 1. Looking up the germline V gene (reference sequence) yields CDR1 LNHNV and CDR2 YYDKDF. Ends trimmed: V by 0 bases, J by 7 bases; bases unmatched to a gene: 11. Library method: the immunoSEQ multiplex PCR assay. T cell repertoires were profiled with deep sequencing of rearranged TCR beta loci together with multiparametric flow cytometry. Entries here come from immuneACCESS through TCRdb and include only in-frame sequences with V and J called. Some clones fail to appear in such tables; in the studies checked, an unresolved V gene covers under half of the shortfall, and the cause of the remainder is unknown. Within this sample are some 27,000 clones, with about four fifths of them counted one time only. Of the sample, roughly a third is held by the ten largest clones.

The sample here was peripheral blood, taken from a patient treated with photon-based radiotherapy. This sequence originates from a man in his fifties with gastric cancer. This sequence uses TRBV15 and TRBJ2-1, with 8 junctional bases fitting TRBD2. The nucleotide sequence reads TGTGCCACCAGCAGAGATCGGCTAGCGGGTGGGACGAATGAGCAGTTCTTC. Its product reads: CATSRDRLAGGTNEQFF.